These 13 T cell receptor beta chains originate from one sample sequenced in a study of T cell repertoires in cytomegalovirus infection. Their cognate antigens are unknown. TCRdb passed the reads through MiXCR, listing each CDR3 protein once. The repertoire includes 110,000 to 150,000 distinct CDR3 sequences, about 31% of them detected once, and 45% to 60% sits in the top ten. The source was CD8+ T cells from cultured PBMCs, collected from culture after CMV antigen stimulation. Receptors were obtained from a human donor in good health (CMV status not recorded). Some clones in this sample may be carry-over from other donors' samples.

This clonotype was seen more than once but under ten times. The J gene is TRBJ2-3, the V gene TRBV6-6; TRBD2 aligns across 7 bases. Germline V lookup: CDR1 MNHNY, CDR2 SVGAGI (reference sequence). This CDR3 spans 16 amino acids. V shed 4 bases and J 5 bases; nucleotides not matched to a gene: 12. This CDR3 is CASSFYVLAAGDTQYF. CDR3 nucleotide sequence: TGTGCCAGCAGTTTTTACGTGCTAGCGGCGGGAGATACGCAGTATTTT.

The chain combines TRBV27 with TRBJ1-1; D gene uncertain. Per germline, CDR1 MNHEY and CDR2 SMNVEV (reference sequence). The CDR3 consists of 16 residues. V was shortened by 5 bases and J by 1 base, with 17 bases between the two germline ends. The CDR3 loop is CASSVMTPSGNTEAFF. CDR3 bases: TGTGCCAGCAGTGTAATGACACCATCGGGGAACACTGAAGCTTTCTTT.

A few counts support this clonotype. This chain uses TRBV6-5 with TRBJ2-2, with TRBD1 as a possible D gene (5 bases). Per the germline V gene, CDR1 is MNHEY and CDR2 is SVGAGI. CDR3 length: 15 residues. Trimming stripped 0 bases from V and 1 base from J, with 6 bases between. The chain's CDR3 is CASSYSQGNTGELFF. The CDR3 region has the DNA TGTGCCAGCAGTTACTCGCAGGGGAACACCGGGGAGCTGTTTTTT.

This clonotype was recorded a few times. The CDR3 reads CASSFWTSGANEQFF. The CDR3 DNA reads as TGTGCCAGCAGCTTCTGGACTAGCGGAGCAAATGAGCAGTTCTTC. The J gene is TRBJ2-1, the V gene TRBV11-2; 10 nucleotides agree with TRBD2. Germline V lookup: CDR1 SGHAT, CDR2 FQNNGV. CDR3 length: 15 amino acids. Losses at the gene ends were 3 bases for V and 7 bases for J; bases not matched to a gene: 6.

This clonotype was seen ten or more times. This chain links TRBV7-9 with TRBJ1-2; the D gene is possibly TRBD1 (6 bases). Germline values: CDR1 SEHNR, CDR2 FQNEAQ (reference sequence). Trimming left V 8 bases short and J 8 bases short, with 15 bases between. The CDR3 covers 12 residues. The CDR3 is CASGPQGGGYTF. As DNA, the CDR3 is TGTGCCAGCGGTCCACAGGGCGGCGGCTACACCTTC.

This clonotype was seen only a few times. This rearrangement joins TRBV4-1 to TRBJ1-1; D might be TRBD1 (6 bases). The length of the CDR3 is 14 residues. CDR1 is MGHRA and CDR2 is YSYEKL in the germline V gene. Deletions cut 5 bases from V and 5 bases from J, with 15 bases between. This CDR3 is CASSVGGAGTEAFF. As DNA, the CDR3 is TGCGCCAGCAGCGTCGGGGGGGCAGGTACTGAAGCTTTCTTT.

This chain joins TRBV7-6 and TRBJ2-2, with a possible D match to TRBD2 (5 bases). Germline CDR1 is SGHVS and CDR2 is FNYEAQ. Trimming shortened V by 4 bases and J by 6 bases, and 12 bases separated the two germline ends. This CDR3 comprises 14 residues. The CDR3 region is CASSSGGTAGELFF. DNA for the CDR3: TGTGCCAGCAGCTCCGGAGGTACGGCCGGGGAGCTGTTTTTT.

This clonotype was observed a few times. The CDR3 bases are TGCGCCAGCAGCCAGGGACAGGGGGCGGGTGAGCAGTTCTTC. Translation gives CASSQGQGAGEQFF. The J gene is TRBJ2-1, the V gene TRBV4-1; 12 positions agree with TRBD1. The CDR3 is 14 residues long. V trimming: 3 bases; J trimming: 9 bases; junction bases outside the gene matches: 3. Germline V gene sequence: CDR1 MGHRA, CDR2 YSYEKL.

The V call is TRBV27, the J call TRBJ2-1; the D gene could be TRBD1 or TRBD2 (6 bases each). This CDR3 has 14 residues. Germline V CDR1 and CDR2: MNHEY, SMNVEV (reference sequence). Trimming pared 7 bases from V and 7 bases from J, leaving 17 bases between. As DNA, the CDR3 is TGTGCCAGCATAAAGCCGGGGGCGAAAAATGAGCAGTTCTTC. Residues: CASIKPGAKNEQFF.

This clonotype has a handful of counts. J is TRBJ1-1 and V is TRBV5-6; 7 bases are a match to TRBD1. The J segment lost 3 bases and the V segment lost 4 bases, leaving 15 bases of the junction unmatched. Germline values: CDR1 SGHDT, CDR2 YYEEEE. This CDR3 has 17 amino acids. CDR3 in amino acids: CASSQTLLRTGDTEAFF. The CDR3, as DNA: TGTGCCAGCAGCCAAACTCTACTTCGGACAGGCGACACTGAAGCTTTCTTT. The variable domain in full, completed from reference TRBV5-6 and TRBJ1-1, reads DAGVTQSPTHLIKTRGQQVTLRCSPKSGHDTVSWYQQALGQGPQFIFQYYEEEERQRGNFPDRFSGHQFPNYSSELNVNALLLGDSALYLCASSQTLLRTGDTEAFFGQGTRLTVV.

CDR3 amino acids: CASSARVWNQPQHF. The CDR3, as DNA: TGTGCCAGCAGCGCAAGGGTGTGGAATCAGCCCCAGCATTTT. The V and J genes are TRBV7-2 and TRBJ1-5; D gene unclear. From germline, CDR1 is SGHTA and CDR2 FQGNSA. Trimming left V 5 bases short and J 4 bases short, with 12 bases between. The CDR3 sequence is 14 residues long.

This clonotype was observed many times. The chain is built from TRBV10-3 and TRBJ1-1; no firm D call. V shed 3 bases and J shed 6 bases, with 14 bases lying between them. CDR3 length: 14 residues. Germline CDR1 is ENHRY and CDR2 is SYGVKD. CDR3 bases: TGTGCCATCAGTGATTGGCATCTTTTCGCTGAAGCTTTCTTT. Translating gives CAISDWHLFAEAFF.

In this sample, this clonotype turned up a few times. This chain joins TRBV20-1 and TRBJ2-3; D may be TRBD1 (5 bases). This CDR3 is built from 15 residues. The ends were cut back, 0 bases at V and 2 bases at J, with 12 bases in the middle. Germline lookup yields CDR1 DFQATT and CDR2 SNEGSKA (reference sequence). This CDR3 is CSARDLKGNTDTQYF. DNA for the CDR3: TGCAGTGCTAGAGATCTCAAGGGGAACACAGATACGCAGTATTTT.